This T cell receptor (beta chain) was documented in a study of blood T cell repertoires in COVID-19. As for the study in general: Nucleic acid was either cDNA or gDNA, and it came from T cells, B-cell-depleted T cells, or PBMCs.

Germline-derived CDR1 and CDR2 are SGHVS and FNYEAQ. The CDR3 is 15 amino acids. Unmatched junction bases numbered 11, after V lost 6 bases and J lost 5 bases. In the authors' workflow: Estimation of nucleated cell counts relied on the amplification of reference gene primers. TCRdb's table, derived via immunoSEQ multiplex PCR, lists solely in-frame clones and lacks some. V and J calls and clone size are as listed in that table; D and trimming were resolved from the DNA. The sample comprises about 150,000 clones, roughly 86% of which are singletons, and roughly 2.4% rests with the top ten. Seattle enrolled patients during active infection and tracked them longitudinally.

This chain links TRBV7-6 with TRBJ1-1, with 8 bases that match TRBD1. The sequencing sample was made of peripheral blood. The TCR sequence derives from a woman older than 75 with COVID-19, enrolled during active disease. CDR3 DNA: TGTGCCAGCAGTCTAGACGATACAGGGGGGACTGAAGCTTTCTTT. Amino acid sequence: CASSLDDTGGTEAFF.